The 2 T cell receptor beta chains listed next were all sequenced from one sample in a study of T cells in Graves' hyperthyroidism and ophthalmopathy. RNA transcripts were the template for amplifying TCR beta CDR3 regions. TCR CDR3 regions were first amplified by RT-PCR with HTBI primers. MiXCR, run by TCRdb on the multiplex PCR reads, gives a single entry per CDR3 protein. The top ten hold under 8% of the sample, which has 600,000 to 700,000 distinct CDR3 sequences, roughly 45% seen once. The sequencing sample was made of peripheral blood or thyroid tissue (not recorded which). The receptors shown here come from an adult man with Graves' disease, either hyperthyroidism or ophthalmopathy (not recorded which).

V and J are TRBV19 and TRBJ1-2, with D maybe TRBD1 (5 bases). Between the trimmed V and J ends, which lost 7 bases and 4 bases, there was a span of 19 bases. The CDR3 consists of 15 residues. In germline, CDR1 is LNHDA, CDR2 SQIVND (reference sequence). CDR3 protein: CASTVETATGYGYTF. CDR3 nucleotide sequence: TGTGCCAGTACGGTTGAGACAGCGACGGGCTATGGCTACACCTTC.

This chain uses TRBV25-1 with TRBJ2-5; possible D gene TRBD1, 6 bases. V was trimmed by 3 bases and J by 5 bases, leaving 16 bases between them. The CDR3 sequence is 15 residues long. Germline CDR1 MGHDK, CDR2 SYGVNS. CDR3 coding DNA: TGTGCCAGCAGTGACGAATCCAGGGGCGAGGAGACCCAGTACTTC. This gives the protein CASSDESRGEETQYF.